The 5 T cell receptor beta chains listed next were all sequenced from one sample in a study of T cell changes during pregnancy in multiple sclerosis. Assay: immunoSEQ multiplex PCR; the TCRdb copy retains only in-frame clones and omits some. In the table there are 43,000 or so clones, roughly 90% of which are singletons. Sequenced sample: PBMCs (not recorded whether the cells were cultured). The source of these receptors is a female donor with multiple sclerosis, enrolled in a pregnancy study.

The gene calls are TRBV5-1 and TRBJ1-1, with 7 bases identical to TRBD1. Trimming took 4 bases from V and 8 from J; bases not matched to a gene: 5. This CDR3 has 12 amino acids. Germline V CDR1 and CDR2: SGHRS, YFSETQ. CDR3 nucleotide sequence: TGCGCCAGCAGCGCAAACAGGGGCGAAGCTTTCTTT. Translation gives CASSANRGEAFF.

The chain combines TRBV2 with TRBJ2-3, with TRBD2 matching over 12 bases. The CDR3 loop spans 14 amino acids. Germline V gene data show CDR1 as SNHLY and CDR2 as FYNNEI. Unmatched junction bases numbered 4, after V lost 6 bases and J lost 6 bases. In DNA form, the CDR3 reads TGTGCCAGCAGGGGACTAGCGGGCGGCGATACGCAGTATTTT. It codes for CASRGLAGGDTQYF.

The chain recombines TRBV9 with TRBJ2-5; 10 nucleotides agree with TRBD2. V was clipped by 4 bases and J by 5 bases; unmatched bases: 14. Germline V CDR1 and CDR2: SGDLS, YYNGEE. The CDR3 contains 17 residues. The CDR3 region is CASSPGVSSGSQETQYF. The DNA of the CDR3 is TGTGCCAGCAGCCCAGGGGTCTCTAGCGGGAGCCAGGAGACCCAGTACTTC. The variable domain in full, completed from reference TRBV9 and TRBJ2-5, reads DSGVTQTPKHLITATGQRVTLRCSPRSGDLSVYWYQQSLDQGLQFLIQYYNGEERAKGNILERFSAQQFPDLHSELNLSSLELGDSALYFCASSPGVSSGSQETQYFGPGTRLLVL.

The gene calls are TRBV5-4 and TRBJ2-7, with a tentative D call TRBD2 (6 bases). This CDR3 comprises 16 residues. Germline CDR1 reads SGHNT; CDR2 reads YYREEE (reference sequence). The V end was cut by 3 bases, the J end by 0 bases, with 16 bases between. The CDR3 sequence is CASSSPGAGISYEQYF. CDR3 bases: TGTGCCAGCAGCTCACCCGGGGCGGGGATCTCCTACGAGCAGTACTTC.

V gene TRBV28 combines with J gene TRBJ1-1; the D is unclear. Germline V gene sequence: CDR1 MDHEN, CDR2 SYDVKM. There are 12 residues in the CDR3. Trimming took 8 bases from V and 5 from J, leaving 12 bases between them. The CDR3 is CASSFVGTEAFF. CDR3 DNA sequence: TGTGCCAGCTCTTTCGTAGGGACTGAAGCTTTCTTT.